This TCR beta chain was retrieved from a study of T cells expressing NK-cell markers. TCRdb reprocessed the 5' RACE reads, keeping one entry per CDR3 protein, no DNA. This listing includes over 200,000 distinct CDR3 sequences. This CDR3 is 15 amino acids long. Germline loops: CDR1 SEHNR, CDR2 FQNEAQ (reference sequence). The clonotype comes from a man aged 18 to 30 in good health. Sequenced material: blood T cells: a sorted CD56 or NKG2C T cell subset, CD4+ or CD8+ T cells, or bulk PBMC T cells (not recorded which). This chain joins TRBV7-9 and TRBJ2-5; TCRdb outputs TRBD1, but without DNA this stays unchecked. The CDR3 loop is CASSPTRGGQETQYF.